These 5 T cell receptor beta chains were all obtained from the same sample, sequenced in a study of blood T cell repertoires in COVID-19. Clones were read by immunoSEQ multiplex PCR, and TCRdb kept only the in-frame ones, dropping some. The repertoire holds more than 200,000 clones, with over 75% as singletons. The specimen was peripheral blood. The receptors come from a man older than 75 with acute or convalescent COVID-19.

The V and J genes are TRBV27 and TRBJ2-7; D might be TRBD1 (6 bases). The CDR3 is 11 residues long. The germline V and J ends were trimmed by 6 bases and 6 bases, with 9 bases remaining between them. Germline V gives CDR1 MNHEY, CDR2 SMNVEV (reference sequence). As DNA, the CDR3 is TGTGCCAGCAGCCTCAGGGGCGAGCAGTACTTC. Translating gives CASSLRGEQYF.

The chain recombines TRBV30 with TRBJ1-2, with 7 bases matching TRBD1. V lost 4 bases and J lost 2; bases outside the gene matches: 4. Germline CDR1 and CDR2: GTSNPN and SVGIG (reference sequence). The CDR3 loop spans 13 amino acids. The CDR3 region is CAWTGQENYGYTF. CDR3 bases: TGTGCCTGGACCGGACAGGAGAACTATGGCTACACCTTC.

V and J are TRBV18 and TRBJ2-2; 8 bases agree with TRBD1. There are 16 residues in the CDR3. The V segment lost 8 bases and the J segment 5 bases; nucleotides outside the gene matches: 13. Germline values: CDR1 KGHSH, CDR2 LQKENI. CDR3 protein: CASQVASRGQTGELFF. DNA for the CDR3: TGTGCCAGCCAGGTTGCGTCCAGGGGGCAAACCGGGGAGCTGTTTTTT.

V is TRBV11-2 and J is TRBJ1-6; 10 bases fit TRBD1. The CDR3 is 16 residues long. CDR1 SGHAT and CDR2 FQNNGV come from the germline V gene. The J segment lost 3 bases and the V segment lost 4 bases, leaving 3 bases of the junction unmatched. The CDR3 region has the DNA TGTGCCAGCAGCTCGACAGGGGGCAGCTATAATTCACCCCTCCACTTT. Its protein product is CASSSTGGSYNSPLHF.

This rearrangement joins TRBV5-1 to TRBJ1-2; D gene ambiguous. The CDR3 extends over 13 amino acids. CDR1 and CDR2 from the germline V gene are SGHRS and YFSETQ. Trimming cost V 1 base and J 2 bases, with 6 bases left between them. CDR3 nucleotide sequence: TGCGCCAGCAGCTTGCAACAGAACTATGGCTACACCTTC. Protein: CASSLQQNYGYTF.